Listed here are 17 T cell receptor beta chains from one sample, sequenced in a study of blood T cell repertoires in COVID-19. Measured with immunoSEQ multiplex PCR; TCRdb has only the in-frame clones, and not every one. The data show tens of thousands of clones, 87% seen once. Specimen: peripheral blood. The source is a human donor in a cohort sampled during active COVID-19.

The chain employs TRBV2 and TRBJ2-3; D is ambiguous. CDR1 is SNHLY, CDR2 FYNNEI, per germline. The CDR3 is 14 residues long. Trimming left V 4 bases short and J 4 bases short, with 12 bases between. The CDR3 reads CASSGVAVADTQYF. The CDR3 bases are TGTGCCAGCAGTGGGGTAGCCGTGGCAGATACGCAGTATTTT.

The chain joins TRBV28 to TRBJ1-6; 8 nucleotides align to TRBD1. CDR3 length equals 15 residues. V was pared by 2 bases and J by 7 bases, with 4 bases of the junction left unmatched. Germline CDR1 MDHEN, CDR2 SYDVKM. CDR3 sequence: CASSLGQGLNSPLHF. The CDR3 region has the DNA TGTGCCAGCAGTTTAGGACAGGGATTAAATTCACCCCTCCACTTT.

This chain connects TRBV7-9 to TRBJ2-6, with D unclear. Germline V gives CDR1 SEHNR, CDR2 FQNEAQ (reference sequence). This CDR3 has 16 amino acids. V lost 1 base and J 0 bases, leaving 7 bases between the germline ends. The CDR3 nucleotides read TGTGCCAGCAGCTTAGGACTCAACTCTGGGGCCAACGTCCTGACTTTC. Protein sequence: CASSLGLNSGANVLTF.

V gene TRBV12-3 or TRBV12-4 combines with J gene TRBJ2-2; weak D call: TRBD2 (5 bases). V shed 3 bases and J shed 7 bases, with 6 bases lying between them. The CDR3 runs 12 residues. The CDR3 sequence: CASSLAGGELFF. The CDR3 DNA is TGTGCCAGCAGTTTGGCGGGCGGGGAGCTGTTTTTT.

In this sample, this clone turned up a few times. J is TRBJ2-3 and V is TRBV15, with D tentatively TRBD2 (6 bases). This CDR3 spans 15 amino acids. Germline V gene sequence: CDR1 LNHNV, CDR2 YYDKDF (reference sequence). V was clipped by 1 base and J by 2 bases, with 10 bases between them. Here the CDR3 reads CATSRAVGLTDTQYF. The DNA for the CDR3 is TGTGCCACCAGCAGAGCGGTGGGACTCACAGATACGCAGTATTTT.

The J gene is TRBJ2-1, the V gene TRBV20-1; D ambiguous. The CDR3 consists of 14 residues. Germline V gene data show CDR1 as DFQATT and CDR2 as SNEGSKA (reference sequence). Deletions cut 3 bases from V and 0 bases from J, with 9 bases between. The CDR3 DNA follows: TGCAGTGCTAGTGAGTCAAACTCCTACAATGAGCAGTTCTTC. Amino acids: CSASESNSYNEQFF.

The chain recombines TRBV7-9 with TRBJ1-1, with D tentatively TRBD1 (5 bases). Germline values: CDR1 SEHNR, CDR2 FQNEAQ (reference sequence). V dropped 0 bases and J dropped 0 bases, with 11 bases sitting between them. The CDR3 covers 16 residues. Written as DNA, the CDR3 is TGTGCCAGCAGCTTAGCGCCAAGGACACTGAACACTGAAGCTTTCTTT. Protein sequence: CASSLAPRTLNTEAFF.

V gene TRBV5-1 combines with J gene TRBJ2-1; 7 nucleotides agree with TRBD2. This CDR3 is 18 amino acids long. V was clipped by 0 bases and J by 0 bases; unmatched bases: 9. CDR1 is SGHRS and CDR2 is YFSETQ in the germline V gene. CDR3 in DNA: TGCGCCAGCAGCTTGGAGGCTAGCGGTCAGAGCTCCTACAATGAGCAGTTCTTC. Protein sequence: CASSLEASGQSSYNEQFF.

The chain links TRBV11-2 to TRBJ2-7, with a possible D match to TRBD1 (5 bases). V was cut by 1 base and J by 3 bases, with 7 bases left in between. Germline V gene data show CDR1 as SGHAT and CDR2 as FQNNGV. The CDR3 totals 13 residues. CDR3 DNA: TGTGCCAGCAGCTTAGGACAGATCTACGAGCAGTACTTC. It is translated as CASSLGQIYEQYF.

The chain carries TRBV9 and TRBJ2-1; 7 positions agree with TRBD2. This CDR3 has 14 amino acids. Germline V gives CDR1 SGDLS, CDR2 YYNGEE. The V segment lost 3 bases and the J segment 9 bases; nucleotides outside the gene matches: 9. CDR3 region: CASSGTRGGREQFF. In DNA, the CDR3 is TGTGCCAGCAGCGGGACTAGGGGAGGACGTGAGCAGTTCTTC.

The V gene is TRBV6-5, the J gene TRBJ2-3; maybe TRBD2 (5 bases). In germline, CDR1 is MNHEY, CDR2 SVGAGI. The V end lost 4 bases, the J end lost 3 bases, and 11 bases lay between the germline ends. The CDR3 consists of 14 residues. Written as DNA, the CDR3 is TGTGCCAGCAGTTTAAGGACTTATACAGATACGCAGTATTTT. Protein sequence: CASSLRTYTDTQYF.

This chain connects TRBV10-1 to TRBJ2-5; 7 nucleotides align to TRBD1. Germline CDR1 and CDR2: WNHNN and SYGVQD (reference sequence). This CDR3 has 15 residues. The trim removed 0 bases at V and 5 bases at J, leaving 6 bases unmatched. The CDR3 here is CASSESRGRGETQYF. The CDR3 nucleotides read TGCGCCAGCAGTGAGTCGAGGGGGCGCGGGGAGACCCAGTACTTC.

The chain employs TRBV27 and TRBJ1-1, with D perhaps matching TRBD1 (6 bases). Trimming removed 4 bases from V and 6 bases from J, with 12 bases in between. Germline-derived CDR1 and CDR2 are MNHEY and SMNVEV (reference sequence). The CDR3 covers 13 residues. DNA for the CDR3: TGTGCCAGCAGTTACTACGACAGGTCTGAAGCTTTCTTT. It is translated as CASSYYDRSEAFF.

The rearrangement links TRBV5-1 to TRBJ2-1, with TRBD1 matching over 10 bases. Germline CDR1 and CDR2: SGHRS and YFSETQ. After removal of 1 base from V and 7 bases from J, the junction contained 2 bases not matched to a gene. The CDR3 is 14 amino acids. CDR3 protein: CASSLPGQGNEQFF. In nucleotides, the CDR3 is TGCGCCAGCAGCTTGCCGGGACAGGGGAATGAGCAGTTCTTC.

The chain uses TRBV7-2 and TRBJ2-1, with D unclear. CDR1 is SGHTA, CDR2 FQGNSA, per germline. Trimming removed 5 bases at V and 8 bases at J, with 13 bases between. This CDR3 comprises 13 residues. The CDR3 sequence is CASSLPPSHEQFF. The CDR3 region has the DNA TGTGCCAGCAGCCTACCCCCGTCCCATGAGCAGTTCTTC.

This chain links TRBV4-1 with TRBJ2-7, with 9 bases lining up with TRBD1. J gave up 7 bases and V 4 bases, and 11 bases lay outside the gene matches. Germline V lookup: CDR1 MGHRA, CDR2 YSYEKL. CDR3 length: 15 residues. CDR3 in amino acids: CASSPWGQGTGEQYF. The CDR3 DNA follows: TGCGCCAGCAGCCCTTGGGGACAGGGTACGGGGGAGCAGTACTTC.

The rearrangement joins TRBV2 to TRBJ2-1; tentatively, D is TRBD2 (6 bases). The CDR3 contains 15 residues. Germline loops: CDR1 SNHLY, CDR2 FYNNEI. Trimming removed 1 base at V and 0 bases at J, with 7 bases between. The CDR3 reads CASSEGRDSYNEQFF. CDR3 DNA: TGTGCCAGCAGTGAAGGGCGGGACTCCTACAATGAGCAGTTCTTC.